A selection of T cell receptor beta chains follows, all from one sample in a study of OX40 agonist ivuxolimab in advanced cancers. Produced via immunoSEQ multiplex PCR; TCRdb's table is partial and in-frame only. The table lists 55,000 to 75,000 clones, approximately 86% of them singletons. This specimen consisted of CD4+ or CD8+ T cells sorted from blood, obtained in a trial of the OX40 agonist ivuxolimab. These receptors all come from an adult with an advanced solid tumor such as melanoma, head and neck, liver or kidney cancer. Each CDR3 is given with its conserved first and last residue. A D gene is named only where the DNA matches it firmly. Not every row has a clone size; where given, it reads once, few, many or a size class.

>TRBD1|TRBJ1-5|-|14|TRBV6-5
TGTGCCAGCAGGGAAACAGGGGAATATCAGCCCCAGCATTTT
CASRETGEYQPQHF
>-|TRBJ2-2|-|14|TRBV30
TGTGCCTGGAAGATAGGGACGAACACCGGGGAGCTGTTTTTT
CAWKIGTNTGELFF
>-|TRBJ1-3|-|16|TRBV5-6
TGTGCCAGCAGCTTGGTGGGGGTACGCTCTGGAAACACCATATATTTT
CASSLVGVRSGNTIYF
>TRBD2|TRBJ2-1|-|19|TRBV11-3
TGTGCCAGCAGCTTAGAAAACAGAGCGACTAGCGGGAGGTGGAATGAGCAGTTCTTC
CASSLENRATSGRWNEQFF
>-|TRBJ2-1|-|14|TRBV7-9
TGTGCCAGCAGCTTAGCTTCGGGGGGCGATGAGCAGTTCTTC
CASSLASGGDEQFF
>-|TRBJ2-5|-|14|TRBV7-6
TGTGCCAGCAGCTTAGCGGGGCAACAAGAGACCCAGTACTTC
CASSLAGQQETQYF
>-|TRBJ1-1|once|12|TRBV7-2
TGTGCCAGCAGCTTAGACAGGGTAGAAGCTTTCTTT
CASSLDRVEAFF
>TRBD1|TRBJ1-1|-|15|TRBV29-1
TGCAGCGTTGAAGTCCGGACAGGGGGTATAACTGAAGCTTTCTTT
CSVEVRTGGITEAFF
>-|TRBJ2-5|-|13|TRBV30
TGTGCCGGGGATCCGACTGGAGCGGAGACCCAGTACTTC
CAGDPTGAETQYF
>-|TRBJ1-6|-|14|TRBV5-1
TGCGCCAGCAGCTCAAGCTCCTATAATTCACCCCTCCACTTT
CASSSSSYNSPLHF
>TRBD2|TRBJ2-7|-|15|TRBV7-2
TGTGCCAGCAGCAGGACTAGCGGGGGGGCCTACGAGCAGTACTTC
CASSRTSGGAYEQYF
>TRBD2|TRBJ2-7|-|14|TRBV7-8
TGTGCCAGCAGCCAAGGGACTAGCTCCTACGAGCAGTACTTC
CASSQGTSSYEQYF
>TRBD1|TRBJ1-1|-|14|TRBV10-2
TGCGCCAGCAGTTCGGACAGGGGGAGGGAAAAGGCTTTCTTT
CASSSDRGREKAFF
>-|TRBJ2-5|-|14|TRBV7-7
TGTGCTAGCAGCCCCCTAGCGCGAGAAGAGACCCAGTACTTC
CASSPLAREETQYF
>TRBD2|TRBJ2-7|-|14|TRBV29-1
TGCAGCGTTGAAGGGACTAGCGGTGGCTACGAGCAGTACTTC
CSVEGTSGGYEQYF
>-|TRBJ2-7|-|15|TRBV7-2
TGTGCCAGCAGCTTAGTAGGTGGGGTCCAAGACGAGCAGTACTTC
CASSLVGGVQDEQYF
>TRBD1|TRBJ2-2|-|16|TRBV13
TGTGCCAGCAGCTTAGGACAGGGGGCGGGCACCGGGGAGCTGTTTTTT
CASSLGQGAGTGELFF
>-|TRBJ1-3|-|12|TRBV5-1
TGCGCCAGCAGCTTACCCGGAAACACCATATATTTT
CASSLPGNTIYF
>-|TRBJ2-1|-|14|TRBV27
TGTGCCAGCAAGGTGGCTACCACCTACAATGAGCAGTTCTTC
CASKVATTYNEQFF
>TRBD2|TRBJ2-5|-|15|TRBV9
TGTGCCAGCAGCTTGGGACTAGCGGGGGGCGAGACCCAGTACTTC
CASSLGLAGGETQYF
>-|TRBJ2-7|-|17|TRBV7-9
TGTGCCAGCAGCTTAGGGGCCCATACAGGGAAATCCTACGAGCAGTACTTC
CASSLGAHTGKSYEQYF
>-|TRBJ1-1|-|14|TRBV2
TGTGCCAGCAGTGAACGTGGCTTGGGCACTGAAGCTTTCTTT
CASSERGLGTEAFF
>-|TRBJ2-5|-|15|TRBV18
TGTGCCAGCTCACCGGCCCCCGACAGTCAAGAGACCCAGTACTTC
CASSPAPDSQETQYF
>TRBD1|TRBJ1-3|-|15|TRBV6-6
TGTGCCAGCAGTTACTTGGGACAGGGAGCAAGCACCATATATTTT
CASSYLGQGASTIYF
>-|TRBJ1-1|-|12|TRBV2
TGTGCCAGCAGTGATCCGGGGACTGAAGCTTTCTTT
CASSDPGTEAFF
>TRBD2|TRBJ2-2|-|20|TRBV13
TGTGCCAGCAGCTCTCAACCCGGGACTAGCGGACCCCCGAACACCGGGGAGCTGTTTTTT
CASSSQPGTSGPPNTGELFF
>-|TRBJ1-1|-|13|TRBV5-1
TGCGCCAGCAGTCGTGGAGCTTTTACTGAAGCTTTCTTT
CASSRGAFTEAFF
>-|TRBJ2-5|-|14|TRBV6-4
TGTGCCAGCAGTGTTGCAGGGTTGCTCGAGACCCAGTACTTC
CASSVAGLLETQYF
>TRBD2|TRBJ2-6|-|16|TRBV28
TGTGCCAGCAGTTGGGCGGGAGGCTCTGGGGCCAACGTCCTGACTTTC
CASSWAGGSGANVLTF
>TRBD2|TRBJ2-5|-|15|TRBV7-7
TGTGCTAGCAGCCGACTAGCAGGCGGCCGAGAGACCCAGTACTTC
CASSRLAGGRETQYF
>TRBD1|TRBJ2-1|-|17|TRBV10-3
TGTGCCATCAGGGGACTTGGGACGGGACAGGGGATCAATGAGCAGTTCTTC
CAIRGLGTGQGINEQFF
>-|TRBJ1-1|-|14|TRBV28
TGTGCCAGCAGGGGGGCCACCGGGGGCACTGAAGCTTTCTTT
CASRGATGGTEAFF
>-|TRBJ2-7|once|15|TRBV18
TGTGCCAGCTCACCACCCGGGGGGCGCGAGGACGAGCAGTACTTC
CASSPPGGREDEQYF
>-|TRBJ1-1|-|15|TRBV2
TGTGCCAGCAGTGAAGAGGCCAGCATGAACACTGAAGCTTTCTTT
CASSEEASMNTEAFF
>-|TRBJ2-3|-|13|TRBV30
TGTGCCTGGAGTGTACGACAAACGGATACGCAGTATTTT
CAWSVRQTDTQYF
>-|TRBJ2-2|-|15|TRBV6-5
TGTGCCAGCAGCCCAATGGGGACGAACACCGGGGAGCTGTTTTTT
CASSPMGTNTGELFF
>TRBD1|TRBJ1-3|-|15|TRBV5-1
TGCGCCAGCAGCCCGGGACAGGGGGCTGGAAACACCATATATTTT
CASSPGQGAGNTIYF
>-|TRBJ1-1|-|16|TRBV5-1
TGCGCCAGCAGCTTGGTAGGTCGGGTGAGGGACACTGAAGCTTTCTTT
CASSLVGRVRDTEAFF
>TRBD2|TRBJ2-1|-|16|TRBV7-2
TGTGCCAGCAGCACCGAGGGAGCCCGGCGGGGGGTTGAGCAGTTCTTC
CASSTEGARRGVEQFF
>-|TRBJ1-2|-|14|TRBV7-3
TGTGCCAGCAGCTTAGCGCAGGATACCTATGGCTACACCTTC
CASSLAQDTYGYTF
>TRBD1|TRBJ2-1|-|14|TRBV5-1
TGCGCCAGCAGCTCCGGGACAGGGTCAAATGAGCAGTTCTTC
CASSSGTGSNEQFF
>TRBD1|TRBJ1-1|-|15|TRBV7-2
TGTGCCAGCAGCTCGTTGGGGACAGGGAGTACTGAAGCTTTCTTT
CASSSLGTGSTEAFF
>-|TRBJ1-2|-|13|TRBV5-1
TGCGCCAGCAGTATGGACACTAACTATGGCTACACCTTC
CASSMDTNYGYTF
>TRBD1|TRBJ2-5|-|15|TRBV30
TGTGCCTGGACGTGGACAGGGAGGTACCAAGAGACCCAGTACTTC
CAWTWTGRYQETQYF
>-|TRBJ1-6|-|17|TRBV4-3
TGCGCCAGCAGCCAAGGGGATGGACGCGATAGGGGATCACCCCTCCACTTT
CASSQGDGRDRGSPLHF
>-|TRBJ2-7|once|12|TRBV7-9
TGTGCCAGCACGCTCCGGGGGTACGAGCAGTACTTC
CASTLRGYEQYF
>TRBD1|TRBJ1-5|-|13|TRBV27
TGTGCCAATACACAGGGGATGGATCAGCCCCAGCATTTT
CANTQGMDQPQHF
>-|TRBJ2-7|-|16|TRBV21-1
TGTGCCAGCAGCAAAGATGAGGGCCTGGCATGGTACGAGCAGTACTTC
CASSKDEGLAWYEQYF
>TRBD2|TRBJ2-7|-|16|TRBV7-9
TGTGCCAGCAGCCACGAACTAGCGGCAGCATCCTACGAGCAGTACTTC
CASSHELAAASYEQYF
>-|TRBJ1-6|-|15|TRBV28
TGTGCCAGCAGGGGTGAGGGGCAGGGGAATTCACCCCTCCACTTT
CASRGEGQGNSPLHF
>TRBD2|TRBJ2-3|-|15|TRBV7-2
TGTGCCAGCAGCTTGAGCGGGAGGGCCACAGATACGCAGTATTTT
CASSLSGRATDTQYF
>-|TRBJ1-5|-|16|TRBV19
TGTGCCAGTAGTATAGATCCTCGCAGGTACAATCAGCCCCAGCATTTT
CASSIDPRRYNQPQHF
>TRBD1|TRBJ1-5|-|13|TRBV30
TGTGCCTGGAGTCTGGACAGGGGGCAGCCCCAGCATTTT
CAWSLDRGQPQHF
>-|TRBJ2-6|few|13|TRBV27
TGTGCCAGCAGGCCGTACGGGGCCAACGTCCTGACTTTC
CASRPYGANVLTF
>TRBD2|TRBJ2-1|-|16|TRBV19
TGTGCCAGTAGTTCCTTAGGGGCTAGCGGGGATAATGAGCAGTTCTTC
CASSSLGASGDNEQFF
>-|TRBJ2-7|once|13|TRBV5-6
TGTGCCAGCAGCCTCCTACAAACCTACGAGCAGTACTTC
CASSLLQTYEQYF
>TRBD1|TRBJ2-3|-|15|TRBV5-4
TGTGCCAGCAGCTTGGGGACAGGGGCGGGAGATACGCAGTATTTT
CASSLGTGAGDTQYF